This TCR beta chain originates from a study of CD8 T cells in Susac syndrome. Study-wide results and caveats: The study admitted that it had a relatively small number of individuals in its TCR sequencing and HLA analysis.

Random hexamers primed reverse transcription of about 0.45 to 1 ug RNA. The CDR3 of TCR beta was amplified by immunoSEQ multiplex PCR across 54 Vbeta and 13 Jbeta. TCRdb analysed the immunoSEQ multiplex PCR reads with MiXCR anew, one entry per CDR3 protein. The repertoire holds 170,000 or so distinct CDR3 sequences, 90% to 97% seen once, with 0.095% to 0.15% in the top ten. From blood CD8+ and CD4+ T cells, TCR beta sequences were generated. Negative isolation yielded CD8+ and CD4+ T cells; FACS enriched TEMRA cells. Comment on this clonotype: The antigen is not known.

The specimen was CD4+ T cells from PBMCs. The sequence was collected from a human donor with Susac syndrome.

This chain's CDR3 is CASGVGQETQYF. The CDR3 DNA sequence: TGTGCTAGTGGGGTAGGGCAAGAGACCCAGTACTTC. The V and J genes are TRBV12-5 and TRBJ2-5; D gene uncertain. The germline V gene has CDR1 LGHNT and CDR2 FRNRAP. V shed 6 bases and J shed 2 bases, with 7 bases lying between them. The CDR3 covers 12 residues.